The 5 T cell receptor beta chains below come from one sample, sequenced in a study of cytomegalovirus exposure and HLA in healthy donors. Vbeta (60) and Jbeta (13) primers were used in the PCR. TCRdb's table, derived via immunoSEQ multiplex PCR, lists solely in-frame clones and lacks some. This sample yields about 130,000 clones, of which 80% to 90% are seen a single time; roughly 0.99% belongs to the top ten. The sample consisted of PBMCs. The receptors were sampled from a woman in her 30s in good health and CMV-seronegative.

In its sample, this clone was seen a few times. The chain has TRBV9 and TRBJ2-6; 10 nucleotides agree with TRBD2. V trimming: 2 bases; J trimming: 0 bases; junction bases outside the gene matches: 8. Germline values: CDR1 SGDLS, CDR2 YYNGEE. There are 19 residues in the CDR3. The CDR3 loop is CASSVEVLAGTSGANVLTF. CDR3 nucleotide sequence: TGTGCCAGCAGCGTCGAGGTACTAGCGGGAACCTCTGGGGCCAACGTCCTGACTTTC. Complete variable domain (other parts from reference TRBV9 and TRBJ2-6): DSGVTQTPKHLITATGQRVTLRCSPRSGDLSVYWYQQSLDQGLQFLIQYYNGEERAKGNILERFSAQQFPDLHSELNLSSLELGDSALYFCASSVEVLAGTSGANVLTFGAGSRLTVL.

About this clone: Compared with germline, one end of the junction differs, possibly owing to a read error. The rearrangement joins TRBV4-3 to TRBJ2-7; tentatively, D is TRBD1 (6 bases). Germline CDR1 LGHNA, CDR2 YSLEER. The CDR3 has 15 amino acids. CDR3 amino acids: CASSQVGLQGYEQHF. CDR3 DNA sequence: TGCGCCAGCAGCCAAGTTGGCCTACAGGGTTACGAGCAGCACTTC.

The chain combines TRBV11-2 with TRBJ1-1, with no clear D. CDR3 size: 15 residues. Deletions cut 5 bases from V and 0 bases from J, with 13 bases between. Germline lookup yields CDR1 SGHAT and CDR2 FQNNGV. In DNA, the CDR3 is TGTGCCAGCAGCCGATCGGGTCTTGTGAACACTGAAGCTTTCTTT. This codes for CASSRSGLVNTEAFF.

To note about this clone: One junction end does not reproduce the germline sequence, and a read error may be involved. The J gene is TRBJ2-1, the V gene TRBV7-7; 15 nucleotides line up with TRBD2. The CDR3 consists of 16 residues. The germline CDR1 and CDR2 sequences are SSHAT and FNYEAQ (reference sequence). DNA of the CDR3: TGTGCTAGCAGCCCCTCTCTGGGACTAGCGGGGGGTCGGCAGTTCTTC. Translated: CASSPSLGLAGGRQFF.

There are a few counts of this clone. The chain is built from TRBV5-6 and TRBJ2-1; 8 bases agree with TRBD2. The CDR3 contains 16 residues. Trimming took 0 bases from V and 4 from J; bases not matched to a gene: 6. CDR1 SGHDT and CDR2 YYEEEE come from the germline V gene. The CDR3 DNA reads as TGTGCCAGCAGCTTGGGTTTCAGCGGGGGTTACAATGAGCAGTTCTTC. Residues: CASSLGFSGGYNEQFF.